This T cell receptor (beta chain) was captured by sequencing in a study of cytomegalovirus exposure and HLA in healthy donors. The primer mix had 60 Vbeta and 13 Jbeta primers. Produced via immunoSEQ multiplex PCR; TCRdb's table is partial and in-frame only. The table includes 110,000 or so clones, about 77% detected once. V gave up 5 bases and J gave up 1 base, with 8 bases separating them. There are 13 residues in the CDR3. CDR1 is MNHNY, CDR2 SVGAGI, per germline (reference sequence). Those who donated were healthy bone marrow donors. The origin of this receptor is a woman aged 25 to 39 in good health and CMV-seropositive. The J gene is TRBJ1-1, the V gene TRBV6-6, with TRBD1 as a possible D gene (6 bases). The specimen sequenced was PBMCs. CDR3 coding DNA: TGTGCCAGCAGTGGGGGACAGAACACTGAAGCTTTCTTT. It is translated as CASSGGQNTEAFF.